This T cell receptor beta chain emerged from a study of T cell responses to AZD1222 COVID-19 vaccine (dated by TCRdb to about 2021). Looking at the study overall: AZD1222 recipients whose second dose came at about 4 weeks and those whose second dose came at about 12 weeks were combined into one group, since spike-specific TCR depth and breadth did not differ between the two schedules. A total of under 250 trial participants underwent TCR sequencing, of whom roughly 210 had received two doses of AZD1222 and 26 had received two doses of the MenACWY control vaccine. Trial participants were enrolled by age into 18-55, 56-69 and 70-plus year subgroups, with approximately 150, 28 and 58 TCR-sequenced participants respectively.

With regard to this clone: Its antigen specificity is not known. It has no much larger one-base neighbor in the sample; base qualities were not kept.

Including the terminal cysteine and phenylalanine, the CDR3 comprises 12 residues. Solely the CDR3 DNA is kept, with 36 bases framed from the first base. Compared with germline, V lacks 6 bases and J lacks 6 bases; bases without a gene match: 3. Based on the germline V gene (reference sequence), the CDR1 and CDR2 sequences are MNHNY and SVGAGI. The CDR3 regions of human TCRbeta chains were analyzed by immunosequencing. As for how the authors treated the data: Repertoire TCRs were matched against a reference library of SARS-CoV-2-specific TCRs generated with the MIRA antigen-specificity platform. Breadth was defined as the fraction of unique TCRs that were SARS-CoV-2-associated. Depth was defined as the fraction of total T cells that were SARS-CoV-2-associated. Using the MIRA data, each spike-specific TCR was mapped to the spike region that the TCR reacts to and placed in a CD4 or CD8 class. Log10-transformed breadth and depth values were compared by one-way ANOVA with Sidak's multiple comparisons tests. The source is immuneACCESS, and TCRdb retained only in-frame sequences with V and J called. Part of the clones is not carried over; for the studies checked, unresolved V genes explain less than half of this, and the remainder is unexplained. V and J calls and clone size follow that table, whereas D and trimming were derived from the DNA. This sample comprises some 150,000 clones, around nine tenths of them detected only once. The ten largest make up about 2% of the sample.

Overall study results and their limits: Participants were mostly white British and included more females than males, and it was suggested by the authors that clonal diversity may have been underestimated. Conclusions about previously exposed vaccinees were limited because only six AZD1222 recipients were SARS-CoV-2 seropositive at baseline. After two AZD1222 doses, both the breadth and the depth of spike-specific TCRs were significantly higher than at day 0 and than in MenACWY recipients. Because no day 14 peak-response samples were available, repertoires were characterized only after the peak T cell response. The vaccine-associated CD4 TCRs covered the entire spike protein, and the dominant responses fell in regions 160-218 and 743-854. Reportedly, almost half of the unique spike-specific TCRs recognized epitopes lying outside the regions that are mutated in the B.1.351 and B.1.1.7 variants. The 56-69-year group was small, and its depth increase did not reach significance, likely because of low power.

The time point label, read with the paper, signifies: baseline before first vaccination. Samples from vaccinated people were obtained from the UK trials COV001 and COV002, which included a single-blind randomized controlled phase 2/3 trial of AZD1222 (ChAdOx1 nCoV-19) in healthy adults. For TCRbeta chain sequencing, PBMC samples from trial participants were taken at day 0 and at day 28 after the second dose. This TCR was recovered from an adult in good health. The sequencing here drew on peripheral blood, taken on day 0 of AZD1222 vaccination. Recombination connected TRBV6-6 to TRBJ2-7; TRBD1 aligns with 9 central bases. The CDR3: CASRGGQGEQYF. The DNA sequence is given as TGTGCCAGCAGGGGGGGACAGGGCGAGCAGTACTTC.